These 23 T cell receptor beta chains share one sample of origin, sequenced in a study of T-cell reconstitution after alpha-beta-depleted transplantation in children. Unique molecular identifiers were built into the TCRbeta library. TCRdb ran MiXCR on the PCR reads and lists one entry per CDR3 protein. The profile shows about 590,000 distinct CDR3 sequences, around 13% of them singletons. The sequencing used PBMCs, mostly from graft donor cells, collected 360 days after TCRalphabeta/CD19-depleted stem cell transplant. These receptors were collected from a male patient younger than 18 who had a stem cell transplant for acute myeloid leukemia, so the T cells may come from the graft donor.

The rearrangement links TRBV20-1 to TRBJ2-5, with 7 bases fitting TRBD2. The germline gives CDR1 DFQATT, CDR2 SNEGSKA (reference sequence). There are 15 residues in the CDR3. V gave up 0 bases and J gave up 5 bases; unmatched junction bases: 9. The CDR3: CSARDYGLGMETQYF. The CDR3 DNA follows: TGCAGTGCTAGAGATTACGGACTAGGGATGGAGACCCAGTACTTC.

The chain couples TRBV7-3 to TRBJ1-5; 12 bases are a match to TRBD1. Losses at the gene ends were 4 bases for V and 3 bases for J; bases not matched to a gene: 7. This CDR3 comprises 17 residues. Germline CDR1 and CDR2: SGHTA and FQGTGA. Written as DNA, the CDR3 is TGTGCCAGCAGCTACGGGACAGGGGGCGAGTCCAATCAGCCCCAGCATTTT. Its translation is CASSYGTGGESNQPQHF.

This clonotype was seen a few times. The V call is TRBV7-2, the J call TRBJ2-1, with 10 nucleotides matching TRBD1. The CDR3 length is 15 residues. J gave up 9 bases and V 6 bases, and 11 bases lay outside the gene matches. Germline V gene data show CDR1 as SGHTA and CDR2 as FQGNSA. CDR3 protein: CASRPGGQGVGEQFF. For the CDR3, the DNA is TGTGCCAGCAGGCCCGGAGGACAGGGGGTTGGTGAGCAGTTCTTC.

This clonotype came up a few times. The J gene is TRBJ2-7, the V gene TRBV29-1, with TRBD2 identical over 7 bases. Germline loops: CDR1 SQVTM, CDR2 ANQGSEA. The CDR3 consists of 14 residues. V gave up 5 bases and J gave up 4 bases; unmatched junction bases: 11. The CDR3 nucleotides read TGCAGCGTTCTAGACCCGGGAGGAGGGTACGAGCAGTACTTC. Protein: CSVLDPGGGYEQYF.

This clonotype was detected many times. The chain is built from TRBV12-3 or TRBV12-4 and TRBJ2-7; TRBD1 matches 7 bases. Unmatched junction bases numbered 17, after V lost 5 bases and J lost 7 bases. This CDR3 has 16 amino acids. The CDR3 sequence is CASSSEYRGSAVEQYF. The DNA of the CDR3 is TGTGCCAGCAGTAGCGAATACAGGGGCTCCGCGGTAGAGCAGTACTTC.

The chain uses TRBV20-1 and TRBJ2-7, with TRBD2 matching over 8 bases. Germline CDR1 and CDR2: DFQATT and SNEGSKA (reference sequence). V shed 4 bases, J shed 1 base, and the junction held 12 bases outside the gene matches. The length of the CDR3 is 16 residues. As DNA, the CDR3 is TGCAGTGCTACTCGAGCGCCTAGCGGGCTATCCTACGAGCAGTACTTC. As protein: CSATRAPSGLSYEQYF.

The rearrangement uses TRBV20-1 and TRBJ2-5; TRBD2 agrees at 7 bases. J was trimmed by 5 bases and V by 6 bases; bases with no gene match: 15. This CDR3 contains 15 residues. Germline V gene lookup returns CDR1 DFQATT and CDR2 SNEGSKA (reference sequence). CDR3 region: CSASPPGGRGETQYF. The CDR3 region has the DNA TGCAGTGCCTCGCCTCCGGGAGGTCGAGGGGAGACCCAGTACTTC.

This clonotype was detected many times. The CDR3 sequence: CASSSSGQQKAFF. CDR3 nucleotides: TGTGCCAGCAGCTCCTCGGGACAGCAAAAAGCTTTCTTT. This sequence joins TRBV7-6 and TRBJ1-1, with 7 bases fitting TRBD1. This CDR3 spans 13 amino acids. Germline V gives CDR1 SGHVS, CDR2 FNYEAQ. The V and J ends lost 4 bases and 9 bases, in that order; junction bases with no gene match: 8.

Note on this clonotype: At one end the junction does not follow the germline gene, possibly because of a read error. V gene TRBV12-3 or TRBV12-4 combines with J gene TRBJ2-2, with D perhaps matching TRBD1 (5 bases). The CDR3 totals 15 residues. The CDR3 reads CASSLDRIVAGELFF. CDR3 bases: TGTGCCAGCAGCTTAGACAGAATAGTGGCCGGGGAGCTGTTTTTT.

Only a few counts were recorded for this clonotype. The V call is TRBV7-3, the J call TRBJ2-7; no firm D call. Looked up from germline, CDR1 is SGHTA and CDR2 is FQGTGA. Trimming pared 6 bases from V and 3 bases from J, leaving 21 bases between. This CDR3 is built from 16 residues. The CDR3 loop is CASSHHGGATYYEQYF. The CDR3 DNA follows: TGTGCCAGCAGTCATCACGGTGGAGCGACTTACTACGAGCAGTACTTC.

The chain uses TRBV12-3 or TRBV12-4 and TRBJ2-7, with TRBD2 matching 8 bases. CDR3 length: 15 residues. V dropped 3 bases and J dropped 3; count of bases not matched to a gene: 7. The chain's CDR3 is CASSFYAAGVYEQYF. DNA of the CDR3: TGTGCCAGCAGTTTCTATGCAGCGGGGGTCTACGAGCAGTACTTC.

This clonotype was found a few times. V gene TRBV7-9 combines with J gene TRBJ2-7; 10 nucleotides align to TRBD2. The CDR3 extends over 15 amino acids. The germline gives CDR1 SEHNR, CDR2 FQNEAQ (reference sequence). V was pared by 2 bases and J by 3 bases, with 4 bases of the junction left unmatched. The CDR3 spells CASSLTTSGYYEQYF. For the CDR3, the DNA is TGTGCCAGCAGCTTAACGACTAGCGGGTACTACGAGCAGTACTTC.

This clonotype was counted ten times or more. The V call is TRBV27, the J call TRBJ2-1; D uncertain. The CDR3 is 13 amino acids. Trimming pared 6 bases from V and 2 bases from J, leaving 8 bases between. From germline, CDR1 is MNHEY and CDR2 SMNVEV (reference sequence). The CDR3 sequence: CASSLTTYNEQFF. CDR3 nucleotides: TGTGCCAGCAGCTTAACCACCTACAATGAGCAGTTCTTC.

This clonotype was picked up a small number of times. This sequence joins TRBV29-1 and TRBJ2-1; 10 bases map to TRBD2. V was pared by 3 bases and J by 0 bases, with 11 bases of the junction left unmatched. The V gene's germline CDR1 is SQVTM and CDR2 ANQGSEA. CDR3 length: 18 amino acids. CDR3 region: CSVDRALAGPLSYNEQFF. The CDR3 DNA is TGCAGCGTTGACCGTGCACTAGCGGGGCCTCTCTCCTACAATGAGCAGTTCTTC.

The chain uses TRBV28 and TRBJ2-3; 14 bases are a match to TRBD2. From germline, CDR1 is MDHEN and CDR2 SYDVKM. Trimming cost V 7 bases and J 1 base; bases outside gene matches: 10. The CDR3 covers 18 residues. This CDR3 is CASTLPGLAGVGTDTQYF. In nucleotides, the CDR3 is TGTGCCAGCACCTTACCGGGACTAGCGGGAGTGGGCACAGATACGCAGTATTTT.

This clonotype was found a few times. This chain links TRBV20-1 with TRBJ2-6, with D unresolved. This CDR3 has 16 amino acids. Looked up from germline, CDR1 is DFQATT and CDR2 is SNEGSKA (reference sequence). The V and J ends lost 0 bases and 4 bases respectively, with 13 bases between them. The CDR3: CSAREHPLGGANVLTF. In DNA, the CDR3 is TGCAGTGCTAGAGAGCACCCCTTGGGGGGGGCCAACGTCCTGACTTTC.

The chain combines TRBV5-1 with TRBJ2-3, with D unclear. This CDR3 is built from 14 residues. V was shortened by 2 bases and J by 0 bases, with 7 bases between the two germline ends. Germline-derived CDR1 and CDR2 are SGHRS and YFSETQ. In DNA form, the CDR3 reads TGCGCCAGCAGCTTCTACACTAGCACAGATACGCAGTATTTT. Protein sequence: CASSFYTSTDTQYF. Filled out from reference TRBV5-1 and TRBJ2-3, the complete variable domain reads KAGVTQTPRYLIKTRGQQVTLSCSPISGHRSVSWYQQTPGQGLQFLFEYFSETQRNKGNFPGRFSGRQFSNSRSEMNVSTLELGDSALYLCASSFYTSTDTQYFGPGTRLTVL.

This clonotype was seen a few times. The chain has TRBV5-1 and TRBJ1-5, with D possibly being TRBD1 (6 bases). The length of the CDR3 is 23 residues. CDR1 and CDR2 (germline): SGHRS, YFSETQ. Trimming shortened V by 0 bases and J by 0 bases, and 31 bases separated the two germline ends. Here the CDR3 DNA reads TGCGCCAGCAGCTTGGGCCGGGACACTGGGCGTCGTCGCCTCTATTATAGCAATCAGCCCCAGCATTTT. Translation gives CASSLGRDTGRRRLYYSNQPQHF.

The gene calls are TRBV6-5 and TRBJ2-7; TRBD1 aligns across 7 bases. Per the germline V gene, CDR1 is MNHEY and CDR2 is SVGAGI. This CDR3 contains 16 residues. V was pared by 4 bases and J by 3 bases, with 12 bases of the junction left unmatched. In nucleotides, the CDR3 is TGTGCCAGCAGTTTTGTCGCCGGGACAGCAGACTACGAGCAGTACTTC. Protein sequence: CASSFVAGTADYEQYF.

The V call is TRBV28, the J call TRBJ1-5, with a weak D call TRBD1 (5 bases). CDR1 is MDHEN and CDR2 is SYDVKM in the germline V gene. This CDR3 has 15 residues. Trimming stripped 2 bases from V and 3 bases from J, with 11 bases between. The CDR3 spells CASSLTRVSNQPQHF. The DNA for the CDR3 is TGTGCCAGCAGTTTAACCAGGGTATCCAATCAGCCCCAGCATTTT.

This clonotype was counted a few times. V is TRBV4-3 and J is TRBJ2-7; maybe TRBD1 (6 bases). This CDR3 has 15 amino acids. Trimming took off 4 bases at V and 1 base at J, with 14 bases between the two ends. The germline gives CDR1 LGHNA, CDR2 YSLEER. The CDR3 loop is CASSPGQGTSYEQYF. In nucleotides, the CDR3 is TGCGCCAGCAGCCCCGGGCAGGGGACATCCTACGAGCAGTACTTC.

The table lists this clonotype with many counts. The V call is TRBV28, the J call TRBJ1-2, with D possibly matching TRBD1 (6 bases). This CDR3 has 14 amino acids. Between the trimmed V and J ends, which lost 3 bases and 3 bases, there was a span of 11 bases. CDR1 and CDR2 (germline): MDHEN, SYDVKM. The CDR3 here is CASSFPQGHYGYTF. CDR3 coding DNA: TGTGCCAGCAGTTTCCCACAGGGCCACTATGGCTACACCTTC.

This clonotype appeared a single time. The chain combines TRBV7-2 with TRBJ2-2; tentative D call: TRBD1 (8 bases). The ends were cut back, 2 bases at V and 5 bases at J, with 12 bases in the middle. The CDR3 spans 15 residues. Germline lookup yields CDR1 SGHTA and CDR2 FQGNSA. CDR3 DNA sequence: TGTGCCAGCAGCTTACAGCGGGACAGGACCGGGGAGCTGTTTTTT. It encodes CASSLQRDRTGELFF.